This record looks at one T cell receptor (beta chain) sequence and its context. TCRdb's copy holds only in-frame clones and misses some; the assay was immunoSEQ multiplex PCR. Here the sample spans about 130,000 clones, approximately 90% being singletons. The record originates from a study of control samples from healthy donors and cancer patients. V was trimmed by 2 bases and J by 9 bases, leaving 5 bases between them. This CDR3 has 12 residues. CDR1 and CDR2 from the germline V gene are MGHRA and YSYEKL. This sequence was found in a man younger than 30 in good health. The sequenced sample consisted of blood. The chain joins TRBV4-1 to TRBJ1-6; D remains ambiguous. CDR3 residues: CASSQKFSPLHF. The CDR3 region has the DNA TGCGCCAGCAGCCAAAAGTTTTCACCCCTCCACTTT.